Detailed here is one T cell receptor (beta chain). Its antigen is still unknown. Germline V gives CDR1 SGHRS, CDR2 YFSETQ. This CDR3 has 15 amino acids. Trimming took off 1 base at V and 2 bases at J, with 13 bases between the two ends. The data originate from a study of long-term antiretroviral therapy in people with HIV. Study-level findings and limits: Pre-ART expanded TRB clones stayed dominant throughout, though often decreasing after ART. Spans of CDR3 length were tighter for HIV repertoires than for controls. Even long-term ART left TRB diversity below transplant donor controls, despite gains.

At the survey level, the v3.0 immunoSEQ assay was run. Data came from immunoSEQ multiplex PCR; TCRdb stores just in-frame clones and leaves some out. In the table there are 25,000 to 30,000 clones, roughly 86% of which are singletons. The TCR originated in a woman aged 25 to 39 with HIV. The input for sequencing was unsorted PBMCs, taken 0.8 years after starting antiretroviral therapy. V usage is TRBV5-1 and J usage is TRBJ2-7; no clear D. In nucleotides, the CDR3 is TGCGCCAGCAGCTTGTCGGAATCCCAGACCTACGAGCAGTACTTC. As protein: CASSLSESQTYEQYF.